The clone carrying this TCR beta chain came up many times. Its specificity is not known. The source of the sample is a study of T cell repertoires in cytomegalovirus infection. Looking at the study overall: Used in the study were CMV epitopes, some recently identified and HLA-C-restricted, others well-studied and HLA-B-restricted. Public TCR beta signatures marked donors with CMV infection and the matching HLA.

Using its own MiXCR run on the reads, TCRdb lists one record per CDR3 protein. Here the sample spans about 470,000 distinct CDR3 sequences, about 42% being singletons. Study-level results: HLA-C-restricted CMV clonotypes gave the most frequent clonotype in two of eight donors.

The V gene lost 4 bases and the J gene lost 0 bases, with 8 bases spanning the gap. In germline, CDR1 is SGHVS, CDR2 FQNEAQ. The CDR3 is 14 residues long. This chain uses TRBV7-8 with TRBJ2-3, with a tentative D call TRBD2 (6 bases). This receptor was identified in a human donor in good health (CMV status not recorded). Some clones in this sample may be carry-over from other donors' samples. The sequenced sample was cultured PBMCs, obtained from culture after CMV antigen stimulation. Here the CDR3 DNA reads TGTGCCAGCAGCTACAGCGGGAGCACAGATACGCAGTATTTT. Residues: CASSYSGSTDTQYF.